The clone carrying this T cell receptor (beta chain) was counted once. The sample originates from a study of shared clonotypes between healthy human individuals. The germline CDR1 and CDR2 sequences are GTSNPN and SVGIG (reference sequence). The CDR3 loop spans 13 amino acids. Trimming took 8 bases from V and 1 from J, leaving 15 bases between them. Adult donors, all healthy and HIV-negative, had no recent acute infections or vaccinations. Caucasian adults residing in Nashville, Tennessee made up all the donors. Naive CD45RA+ and memory CD45RA-negative subsets were split from CD4+ cells. Data came from immunoSEQ multiplex PCR; TCRdb stores just in-frame clones and leaves some out. In the table there are over a million clones, around 97% of which are singletons.

The TCR originated in a man between 25 and 39 years old in good health. The chain employs TRBV30 and TRBJ2-7, with D possibly matching TRBD2 (6 bases). The sequenced sample was naive CD4+ T cells sorted from blood. The subset is: CD45RA+ positively selected. CDR3 DNA sequence: TGTGCCAGACCAAGGGACTCGTCCTACGAGCAGTACTTC. As protein: CARPRDSSYEQYF.